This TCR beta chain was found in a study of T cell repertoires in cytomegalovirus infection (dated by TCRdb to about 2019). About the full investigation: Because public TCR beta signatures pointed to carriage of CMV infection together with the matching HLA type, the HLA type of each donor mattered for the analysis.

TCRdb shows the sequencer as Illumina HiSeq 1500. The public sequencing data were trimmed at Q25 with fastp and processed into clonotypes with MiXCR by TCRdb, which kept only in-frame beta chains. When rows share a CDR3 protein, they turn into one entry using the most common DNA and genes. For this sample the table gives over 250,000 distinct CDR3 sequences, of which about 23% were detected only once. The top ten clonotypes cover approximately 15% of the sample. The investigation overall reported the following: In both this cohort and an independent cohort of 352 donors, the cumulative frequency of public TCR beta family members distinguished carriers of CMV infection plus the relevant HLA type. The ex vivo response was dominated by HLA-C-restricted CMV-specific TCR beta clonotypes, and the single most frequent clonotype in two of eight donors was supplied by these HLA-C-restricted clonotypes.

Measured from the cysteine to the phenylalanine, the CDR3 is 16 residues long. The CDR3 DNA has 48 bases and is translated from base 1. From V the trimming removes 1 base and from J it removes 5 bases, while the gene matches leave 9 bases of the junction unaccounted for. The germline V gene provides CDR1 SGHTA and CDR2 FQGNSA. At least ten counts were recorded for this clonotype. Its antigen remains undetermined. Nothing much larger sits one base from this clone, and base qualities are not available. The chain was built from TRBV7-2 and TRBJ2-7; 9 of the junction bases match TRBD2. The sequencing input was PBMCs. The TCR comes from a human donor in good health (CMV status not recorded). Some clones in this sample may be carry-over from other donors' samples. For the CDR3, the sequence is CASSLGRGGGAHEQYF. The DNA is TGTGCCAGCAGCTTAGGCCGGGGCGGGGGGGCCCACGAGCAGTACTTC.